This TCR beta chain was sequenced during a study of brain T cells in children with intractable seizures. The CDR3 is made up of 10 amino acids. Trimming removed 6 bases at V and 7 bases at J, with 3 bases between. Here immunoSEQ multiplex PCR was the method, and the copy in TCRdb shows in-frame clones only, minus some. The sample consists of about 80,000 clones, around nine tenths of them appearing once. The sequenced cases were selected for having the highest brain T cell transcript signatures. Before surgery, patients took at least one anti-epileptic drug. With respect to this clone: Antigen: not known.

Regarding the study as a whole: Pre-surgery blood may have been undersampled, hiding some clones.

The rearrangement joins TRBV12-3 or TRBV12-4 to TRBJ1-4, with D hard to call. The receptor was derived from a girl aged 2-10 years with Rasmussen encephalitis and intractable seizures. The sample in question was peripheral blood, obtained at surgery. This chain's CDR3 is CASRREKLFF. The DNA of the CDR3 is TGTGCCAGCAGGCGTGAAAAACTGTTTTTT.